Listed below are T cell receptor beta chains from one sample, sequenced in a study of cytomegalovirus exposure and HLA in healthy donors. Data came from immunoSEQ multiplex PCR; TCRdb stores just in-frame clones and leaves some out. Among some 120,000 clones listed, about 80% were seen once. The sample taken for sequencing was PBMCs. The receptors derive from a human donor in good health. The CDR3 runs from the conserved cysteine through the conserved F or W. The D gene is left open where the match is weak. A clone size is listed for some rows: how often the clone was seen (once, few, many), or a class if it is expanded.

d_gene: .; v_gene: TRBV5-1; abundance: .; j_gene: TRBJ2-5; CDR3nt: TGCGCCAGCAGCCCCCTCAACTCTCAAGAGACCCAGTACTTC; CDR3aa: CASSPLNSQETQYF
d_gene: TRBD1; v_gene: TRBV7-9; abundance: .; j_gene: TRBJ2-7; CDR3nt: TGTGCCAGCAGCTCCCGGGACAGATACGAGCAGTACTTC; CDR3aa: CASSSRDRYEQYF
d_gene: .; v_gene: TRBV7-8; abundance: .; j_gene: TRBJ1-4; CDR3nt: TGTGCCAGCAGCTTAGGGTCGGCGGGAAGGGAAAAACTGTTTTTT; CDR3aa: CASSLGSAGREKLFF
d_gene: .; v_gene: TRBV7-2; abundance: .; j_gene: TRBJ1-4; CDR3nt: TGTGCCAGCAGCCGCCTATGGGCTCCCAAAGGGGGTGAAAAACTGTTTTTT; CDR3aa: CASSRLWAPKGGEKLFF
d_gene: TRBD2; v_gene: TRBV2; abundance: .; j_gene: TRBJ2-3; CDR3nt: TGTGCCAGCGGGTCCTCCACTAGCGGGGGCACAGATACGCAGTATTTT; CDR3aa: CASGSSTSGGTDTQYF
d_gene: .; v_gene: TRBV7-2; abundance: .; j_gene: TRBJ2-5; CDR3nt: TGTGCCAGCAGCCCTAAACCGGGACTGCCGGAGACCCAGTACTTC; CDR3aa: CASSPKPGLPETQYF
d_gene: .; v_gene: TRBV19; abundance: .; j_gene: TRBJ1-1; CDR3nt: TGTGCCAGTAGTATGACTGGGGCTGCGTGGAACACTGAAGCTTTCTTT; CDR3aa: CASSMTGAAWNTEAFF
d_gene: TRBD1; v_gene: TRBV5-6; abundance: .; j_gene: TRBJ1-2; CDR3nt: TGTGCCAGCAGCCCCGGACAGGGGGCGACTTACTATGGCTACACCTTC; CDR3aa: CASSPGQGATYYGYTF
d_gene: .; v_gene: TRBV5-5; abundance: .; j_gene: TRBJ1-2; CDR3nt: TGTGCCAGCAGCTCCCTCCGGGACGGAGGGGTGGCGAGGGGCTACACCTTC; CDR3aa: CASSSLRDGGVARGYTF
d_gene: .; v_gene: TRBV7-2; abundance: once; j_gene: TRBJ1-2; CDR3nt: TGTGCCAGCAGCGCGGGGTATGGCTACACCTTC; CDR3aa: CASSAGYGYTF
d_gene: TRBD2; v_gene: TRBV6-1; abundance: .; j_gene: TRBJ2-3; CDR3nt: TGTGCCAGCAGTGTGACTAGCGGGGGGGCAGATACGCAGTATTTT; CDR3aa: CASSVTSGGADTQYF
d_gene: TRBD2; v_gene: TRBV10-2; abundance: .; j_gene: TRBJ2-3; CDR3nt: TGCGCCAGCAGTGATACTAGCGGGGGGGCCTCTTATCCAGATACGCAGTATTTT; CDR3aa: CASSDTSGGASYPDTQYF